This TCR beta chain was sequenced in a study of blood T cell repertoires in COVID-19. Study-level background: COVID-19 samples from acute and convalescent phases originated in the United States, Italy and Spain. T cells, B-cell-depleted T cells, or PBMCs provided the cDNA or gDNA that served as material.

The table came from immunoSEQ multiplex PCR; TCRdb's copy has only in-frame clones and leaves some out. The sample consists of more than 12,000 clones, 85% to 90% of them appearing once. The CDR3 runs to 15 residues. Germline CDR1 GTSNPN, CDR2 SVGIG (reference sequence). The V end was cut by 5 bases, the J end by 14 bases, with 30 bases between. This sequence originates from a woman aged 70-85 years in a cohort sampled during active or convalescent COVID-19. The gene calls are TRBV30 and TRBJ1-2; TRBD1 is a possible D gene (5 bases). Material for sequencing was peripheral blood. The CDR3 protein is CAWGPLNLGQSPNTF. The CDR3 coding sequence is TGTGCCTGGGGACCCTTAAACCTTGGACAATCCCCGAATACCTTC.